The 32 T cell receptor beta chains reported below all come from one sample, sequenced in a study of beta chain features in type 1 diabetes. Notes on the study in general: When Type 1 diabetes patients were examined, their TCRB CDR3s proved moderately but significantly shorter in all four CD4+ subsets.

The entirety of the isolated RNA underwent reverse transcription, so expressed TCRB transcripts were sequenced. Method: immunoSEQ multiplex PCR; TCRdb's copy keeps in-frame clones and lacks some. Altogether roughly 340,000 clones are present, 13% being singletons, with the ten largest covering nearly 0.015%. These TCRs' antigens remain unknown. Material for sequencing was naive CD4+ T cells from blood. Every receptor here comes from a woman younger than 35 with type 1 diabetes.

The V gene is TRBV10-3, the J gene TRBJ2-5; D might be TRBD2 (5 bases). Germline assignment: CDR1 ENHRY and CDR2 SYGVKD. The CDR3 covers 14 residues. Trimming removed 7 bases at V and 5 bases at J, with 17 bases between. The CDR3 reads CAIKSSEARETQYF. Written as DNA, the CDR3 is TGTGCCATCAAATCCTCGGAGGCGCGGGAGACCCAGTACTTC.

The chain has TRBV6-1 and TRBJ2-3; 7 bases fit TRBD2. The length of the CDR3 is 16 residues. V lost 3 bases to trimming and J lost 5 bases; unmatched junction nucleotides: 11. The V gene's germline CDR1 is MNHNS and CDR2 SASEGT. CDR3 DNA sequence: TGTGCCAGCAGTGACGGTGGGGAGGGAGTGATAGATACGCAGTATTTT. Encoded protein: CASSDGGEGVIDTQYF.

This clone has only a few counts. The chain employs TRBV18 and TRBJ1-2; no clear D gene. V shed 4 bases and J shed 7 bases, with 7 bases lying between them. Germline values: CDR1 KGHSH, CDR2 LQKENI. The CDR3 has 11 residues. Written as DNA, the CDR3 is TGTGCCAGCTCACGCCCGGGTGGCTACACCTTC. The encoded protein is CASSRPGGYTF.

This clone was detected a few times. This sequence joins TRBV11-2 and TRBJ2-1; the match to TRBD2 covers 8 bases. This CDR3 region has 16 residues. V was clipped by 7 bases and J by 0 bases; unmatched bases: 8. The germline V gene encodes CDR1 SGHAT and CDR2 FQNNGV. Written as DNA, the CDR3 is TGTGCCAGCACCCTCTGGGCGGGAGGCTCCTACAATGAGCAGTTCTTC. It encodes CASTLWAGGSYNEQFF.

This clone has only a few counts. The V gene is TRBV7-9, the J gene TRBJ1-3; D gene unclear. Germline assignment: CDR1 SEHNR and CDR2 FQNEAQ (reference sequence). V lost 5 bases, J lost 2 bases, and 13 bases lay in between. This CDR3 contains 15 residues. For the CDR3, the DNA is TGTGCCAGCAGCCCGTTTGAGGAACCTGGAAACACCATATATTTT. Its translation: CASSPFEEPGNTIYF.

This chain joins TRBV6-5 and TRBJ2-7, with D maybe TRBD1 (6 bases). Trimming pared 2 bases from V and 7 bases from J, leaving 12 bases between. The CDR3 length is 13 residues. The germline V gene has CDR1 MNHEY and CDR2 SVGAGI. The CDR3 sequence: CASSYETGYEQYF. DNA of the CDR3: TGTGCCAGCAGTTACGAGACAGGTTATGAGCAGTACTTC.

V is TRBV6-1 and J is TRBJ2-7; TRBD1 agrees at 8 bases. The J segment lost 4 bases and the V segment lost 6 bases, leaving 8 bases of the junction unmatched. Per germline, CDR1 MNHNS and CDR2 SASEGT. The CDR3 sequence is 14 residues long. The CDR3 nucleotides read TGTGCCAGCAGGCGACAGGGGAGCGAGTACGAGCAGTACTTC. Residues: CASRRQGSEYEQYF.

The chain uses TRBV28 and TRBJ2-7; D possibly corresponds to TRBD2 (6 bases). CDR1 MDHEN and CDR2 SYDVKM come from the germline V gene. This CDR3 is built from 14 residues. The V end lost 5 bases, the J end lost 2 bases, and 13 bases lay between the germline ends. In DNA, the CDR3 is TGTGCCAGCAGTCGACGGGGCGGGGCCTACGAGCAGTACTTC. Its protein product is CASSRRGGAYEQYF.

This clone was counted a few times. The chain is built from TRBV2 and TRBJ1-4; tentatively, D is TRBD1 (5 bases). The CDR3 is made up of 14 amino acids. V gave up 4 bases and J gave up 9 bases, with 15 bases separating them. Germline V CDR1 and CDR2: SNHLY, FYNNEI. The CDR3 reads CASSGTGGRQKLFF. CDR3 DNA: TGTGCCAGCAGTGGAACAGGTGGTCGGCAAAAACTGTTTTTT.

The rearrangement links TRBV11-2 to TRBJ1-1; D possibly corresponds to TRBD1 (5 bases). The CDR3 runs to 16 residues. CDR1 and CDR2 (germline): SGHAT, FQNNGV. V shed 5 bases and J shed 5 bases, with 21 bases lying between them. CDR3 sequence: CASSLPGPRGGTEAFF. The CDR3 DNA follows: TGTGCCAGCAGCCTACCGGGACCCCGGGGGGGGACTGAAGCTTTCTTT.

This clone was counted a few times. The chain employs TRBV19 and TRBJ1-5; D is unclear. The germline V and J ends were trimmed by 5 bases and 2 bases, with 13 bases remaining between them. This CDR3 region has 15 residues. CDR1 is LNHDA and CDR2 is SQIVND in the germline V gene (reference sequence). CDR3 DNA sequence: TGTGCCAGTAGTTTCTACCAGGCTGGCAATCAGCCCCAGCATTTT. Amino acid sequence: CASSFYQAGNQPQHF.

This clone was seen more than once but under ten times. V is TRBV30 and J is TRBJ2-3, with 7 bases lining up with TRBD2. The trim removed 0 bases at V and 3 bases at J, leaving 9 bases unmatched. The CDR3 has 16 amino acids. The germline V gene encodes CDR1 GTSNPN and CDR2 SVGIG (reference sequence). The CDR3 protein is CAWSVLGGGITDTQYF. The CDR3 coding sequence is TGTGCCTGGAGTGTACTGGGCGGGGGTATAACAGATACGCAGTATTTT. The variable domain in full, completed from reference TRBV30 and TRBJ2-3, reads SQTIHQWPATLVQPVGSPLSLECTVEGTSNPNLYWYRQAAGRGLQLLFYSVGIGQISSEVPQNLSASRPQDRQFILSSKKLLLSDSGFYLCAWSVLGGGITDTQYFGPGTRLTVL.

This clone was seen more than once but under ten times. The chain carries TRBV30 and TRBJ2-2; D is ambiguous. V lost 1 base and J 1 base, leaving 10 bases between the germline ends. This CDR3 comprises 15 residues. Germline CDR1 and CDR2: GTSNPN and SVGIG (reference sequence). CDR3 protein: CAWSGLLVNTGELFF. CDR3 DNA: TGTGCCTGGAGTGGTTTGCTAGTGAACACCGGGGAGCTGTTTTTT.

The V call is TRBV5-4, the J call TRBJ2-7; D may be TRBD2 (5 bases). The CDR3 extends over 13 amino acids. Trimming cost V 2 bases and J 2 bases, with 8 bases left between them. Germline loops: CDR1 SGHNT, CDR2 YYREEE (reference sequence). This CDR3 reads CASSLTGTYEQYF. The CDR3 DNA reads TGTGCCAGCAGCTTAACCGGGACCTACGAGCAGTACTTC.

CDR3 loop: CASSPAAGARNEQFF. The CDR3 DNA sequence: TGTGCCAGCTCACCAGCGGCGGGAGCTAGGAATGAGCAGTTCTTC. V and J are TRBV18 and TRBJ2-1, with 7 bases identical to TRBD2. The CDR3 runs to 15 residues. CDR1 is KGHSH, CDR2 LQKENI, per germline. V shed 2 bases, J shed 7 bases, and the junction held 8 bases outside the gene matches.

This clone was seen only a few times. DNA for the CDR3: TGTGCCAGCAGCACACCGACTAGCGGACCTAAAGAGACCCAGTACTTC. It encodes CASSTPTSGPKETQYF. The rearrangement uses TRBV7-2 and TRBJ2-5, with 9 bases aligning to TRBD2. The CDR3 has 16 residues. Germline values: CDR1 SGHTA, CDR2 FQGNSA. V lost 5 bases and J lost 3; bases outside the gene matches: 10.

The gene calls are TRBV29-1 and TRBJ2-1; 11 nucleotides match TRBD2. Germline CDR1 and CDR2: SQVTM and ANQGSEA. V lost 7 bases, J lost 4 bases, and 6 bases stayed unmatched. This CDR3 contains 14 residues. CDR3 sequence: CSAIRLAGYNEQFF. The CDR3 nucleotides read TGCAGCGCTATTAGACTAGCGGGATACAATGAGCAGTTCTTC.

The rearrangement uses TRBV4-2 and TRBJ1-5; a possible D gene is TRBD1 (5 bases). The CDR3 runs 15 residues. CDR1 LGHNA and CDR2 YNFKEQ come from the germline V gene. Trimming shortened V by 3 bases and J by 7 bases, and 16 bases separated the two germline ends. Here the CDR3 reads CASSQGPSGGQPQHF. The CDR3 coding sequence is TGTGCCAGCAGCCAGGGGCCGAGTGGAGGGCAGCCCCAGCATTTT.

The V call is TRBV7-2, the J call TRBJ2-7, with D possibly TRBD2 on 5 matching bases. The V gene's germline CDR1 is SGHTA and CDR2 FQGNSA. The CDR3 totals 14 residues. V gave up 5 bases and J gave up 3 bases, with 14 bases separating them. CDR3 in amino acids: CASSPTRELYEQYV. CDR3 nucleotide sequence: TGTGCCAGCAGCCCCACCCGGGAACTCTACGAGCAGTACGTC.

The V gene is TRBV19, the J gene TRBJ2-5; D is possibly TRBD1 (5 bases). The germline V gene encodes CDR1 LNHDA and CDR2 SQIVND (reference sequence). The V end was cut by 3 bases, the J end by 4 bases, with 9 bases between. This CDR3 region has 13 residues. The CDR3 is CASSMGRGETQYF. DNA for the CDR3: TGTGCCAGTAGTATGGGTAGGGGAGAGACCCAGTACTTC. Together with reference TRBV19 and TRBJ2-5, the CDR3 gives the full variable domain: DGGITQSPKYLFRKEGQNVTLSCEQNLNHDAMYWYRQDPGQGLRLIYYSQIVNDFQKGDIAEGYSVSREKKESFPLTVTSAQKNPTAFYLCASSMGRGETQYFGPGTRLLVL.

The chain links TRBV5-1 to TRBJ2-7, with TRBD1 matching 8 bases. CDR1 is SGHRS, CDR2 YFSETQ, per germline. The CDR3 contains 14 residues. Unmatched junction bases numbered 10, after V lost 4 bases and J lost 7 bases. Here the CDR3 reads CASSIGQGSREQYF. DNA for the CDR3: TGCGCCAGCAGCATCGGACAGGGCTCTCGGGAGCAGTACTTC.

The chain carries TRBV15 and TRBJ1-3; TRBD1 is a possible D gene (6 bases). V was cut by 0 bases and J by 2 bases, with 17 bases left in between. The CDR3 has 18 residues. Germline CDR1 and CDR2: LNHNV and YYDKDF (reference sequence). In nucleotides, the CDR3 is TGTGCCACCAGCAGAGATCCTGTAACAGGGAATGCTGGAAACACCATATATTTT. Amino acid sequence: CATSRDPVTGNAGNTIYF.

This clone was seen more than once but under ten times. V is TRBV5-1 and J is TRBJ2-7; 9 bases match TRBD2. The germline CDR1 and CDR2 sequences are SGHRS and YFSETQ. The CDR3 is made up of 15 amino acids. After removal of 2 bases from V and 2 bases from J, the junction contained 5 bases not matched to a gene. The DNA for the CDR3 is TGCGCCAGCAGCTTATTGACTAGCGGAACCTACGAGCAGTACTTC. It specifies CASSLLTSGTYEQYF.

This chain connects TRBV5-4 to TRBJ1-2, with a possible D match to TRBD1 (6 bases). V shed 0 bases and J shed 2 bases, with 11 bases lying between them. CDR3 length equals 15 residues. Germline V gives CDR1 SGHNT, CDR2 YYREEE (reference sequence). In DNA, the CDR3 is TGTGCCAGCAGCTTGGTTCCGGGGGGCAACTATGGCTACACCTTC. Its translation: CASSLVPGGNYGYTF.

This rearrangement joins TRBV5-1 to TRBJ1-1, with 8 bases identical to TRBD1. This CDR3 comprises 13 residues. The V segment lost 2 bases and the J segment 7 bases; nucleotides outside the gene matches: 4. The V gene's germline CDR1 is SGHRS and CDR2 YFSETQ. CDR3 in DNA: TGCGCCAGCAGCTTACAGGGACAGGTTGAAGCTTTCTTT. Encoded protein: CASSLQGQVEAFF.

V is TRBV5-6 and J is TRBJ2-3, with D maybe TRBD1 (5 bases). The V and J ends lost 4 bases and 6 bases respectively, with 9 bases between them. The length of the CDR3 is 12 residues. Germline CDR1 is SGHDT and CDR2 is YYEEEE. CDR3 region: CASSQNRDTQYF. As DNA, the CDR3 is TGTGCCAGCAGCCAAAACAGGGATACGCAGTATTTT.

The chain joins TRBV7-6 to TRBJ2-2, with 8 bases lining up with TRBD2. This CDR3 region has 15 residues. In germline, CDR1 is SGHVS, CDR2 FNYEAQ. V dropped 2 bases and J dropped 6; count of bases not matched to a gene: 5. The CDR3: CASSLLAGGAGELFF. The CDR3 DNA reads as TGTGCCAGCAGCTTACTTGCGGGAGGTGCCGGGGAGCTGTTTTTT. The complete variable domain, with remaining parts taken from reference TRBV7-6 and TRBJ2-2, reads GAGVSQSPRYKVTKRGQDVALRCDPISGHVSLYWYRQALGQGPEFLTYFNYEAQQDKSGLPNDRFSAERPEGSISTLTIQRTEQRDSAMYRCASSLLAGGAGELFFGEGSRLTVL.

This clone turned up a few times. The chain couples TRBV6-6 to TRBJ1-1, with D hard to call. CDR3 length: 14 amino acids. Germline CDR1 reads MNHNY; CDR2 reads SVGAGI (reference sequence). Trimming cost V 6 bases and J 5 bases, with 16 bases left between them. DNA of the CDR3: TGTGCCAGCAGGAGAGGTTCGATGTTAACTGAAGCTTTCTTT. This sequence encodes CASRRGSMLTEAFF.

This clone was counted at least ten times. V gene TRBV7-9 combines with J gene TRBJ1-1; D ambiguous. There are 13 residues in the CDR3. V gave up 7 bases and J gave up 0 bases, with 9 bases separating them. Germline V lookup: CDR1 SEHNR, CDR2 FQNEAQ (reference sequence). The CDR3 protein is CASTKAVNTEAFF. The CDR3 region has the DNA TGTGCCAGCACCAAGGCGGTGAACACTGAAGCTTTCTTT.

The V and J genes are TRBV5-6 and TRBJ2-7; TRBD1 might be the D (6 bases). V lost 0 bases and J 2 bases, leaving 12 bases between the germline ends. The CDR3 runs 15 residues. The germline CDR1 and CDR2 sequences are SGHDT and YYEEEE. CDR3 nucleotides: TGTGCCAGCAGCTTGGGGGCAGGGGCCACCTACGAGCAGTACGTC. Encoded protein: CASSLGAGATYEQYV.

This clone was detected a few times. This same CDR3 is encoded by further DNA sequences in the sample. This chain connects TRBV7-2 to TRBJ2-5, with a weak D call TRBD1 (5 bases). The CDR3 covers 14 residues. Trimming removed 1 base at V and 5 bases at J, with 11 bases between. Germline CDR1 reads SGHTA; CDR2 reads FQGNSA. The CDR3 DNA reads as TGTGCCAGCAGCTTAGTACCAGGGCAGGAGACCCAGTACTTC. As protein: CASSLVPGQETQYF.

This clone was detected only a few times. For the CDR3, the DNA is TGCGCCAGCAGCTCCGGGACAGGTTACAATGAGCAGTTCTTC. It yields the protein CASSSGTGYNEQFF. The chain links TRBV5-1 to TRBJ2-1, with 8 bases identical to TRBD1. The CDR3 sequence is 14 residues long. The V gene end was trimmed by 3 bases and the J gene end by 4 bases; junction bases not matched to a gene: 3. CDR1 and CDR2 (germline): SGHRS, YFSETQ. The full variable domain, with the rest looked up from reference TRBV5-1 and TRBJ2-1, is KAGVTQTPRYLIKTRGQQVTLSCSPISGHRSVSWYQQTPGQGLQFLFEYFSETQRNKGNFPGRFSGRQFSNSRSEMNVSTLELGDSALYLCASSSGTGYNEQFFGPGTRLTVL.